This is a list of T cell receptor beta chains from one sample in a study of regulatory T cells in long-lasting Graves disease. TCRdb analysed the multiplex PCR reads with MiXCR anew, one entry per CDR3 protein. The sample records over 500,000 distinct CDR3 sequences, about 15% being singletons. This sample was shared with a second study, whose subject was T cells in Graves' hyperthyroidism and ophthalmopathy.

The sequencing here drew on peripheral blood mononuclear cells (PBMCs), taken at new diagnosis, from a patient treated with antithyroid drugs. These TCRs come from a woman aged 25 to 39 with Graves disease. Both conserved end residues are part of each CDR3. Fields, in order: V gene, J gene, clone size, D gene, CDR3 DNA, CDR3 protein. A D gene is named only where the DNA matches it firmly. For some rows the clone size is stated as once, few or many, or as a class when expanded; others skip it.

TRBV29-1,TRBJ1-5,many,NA,TGCAGCTTCATGGGGGGGGCAGGGCAGCCCCAGCATTTT,CSFMGGAGQPQHF
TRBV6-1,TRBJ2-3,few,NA,TGTGCCAGCAGTGCCGGGATTTCACGGGTCACAGATACGCAGTATTTT,CASSAGISRVTDTQYF
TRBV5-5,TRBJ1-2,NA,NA,TGTGCCAGCAGCCCGGGCAGGCTGGGAGGCTACACCTTC,CASSPGRLGGYTF
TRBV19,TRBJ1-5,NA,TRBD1,TGTGCCAGTAGTGTCACAGGGGGCAGAAATCAGCCCCAGCATTTT,CASSVTGGRNQPQHF
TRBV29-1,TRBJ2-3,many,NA,TGCAGCGCCTCCGGGACCCTCGCAGATACGCAGTATTTT,CSASGTLADTQYF
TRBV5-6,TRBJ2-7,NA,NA,TGTGCCAGCAGCTTGTCCCCGATCGGCTCCTACGAGCAGTACTTC,CASSLSPIGSYEQYF
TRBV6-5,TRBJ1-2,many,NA,TGTGCCAGCAGTTACTCGGGGGTTGTCTATGGCTACACCTTC,CASSYSGVVYGYTF
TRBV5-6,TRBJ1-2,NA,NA,TGTGCCAGCAGCACTCGGACGGGGTATGGCTACACCTTC,CASSTRTGYGYTF
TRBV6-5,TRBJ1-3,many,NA,TGTGCCAGCAGTTACTCGGGGGCGACCTCTGGAAACACCATATATTTT,CASSYSGATSGNTIYF
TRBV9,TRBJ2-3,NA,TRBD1,TGTGCCAGCAGGGACCTAACAGGGGCAGATACGCAGTATTTT,CASRDLTGADTQYF
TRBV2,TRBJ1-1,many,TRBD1,TGTGCCAGCAGTCTAACAACGGGACAGCCCGGATCTTTCTTT,CASSLTTGQPGSFF
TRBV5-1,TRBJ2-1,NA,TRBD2,TGCGCCAGCGAATACGGAGGGAGGGGTTTATACAATGAGCAGTTCTTC,CASEYGGRGLYNEQFF
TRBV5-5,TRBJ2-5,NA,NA,TGTGCCAGCAGCTCCGTTGAGACCCAGTACTTC,CASSSVETQYF
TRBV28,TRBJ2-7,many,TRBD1,TGTGCCAGCAGGTATCTTCCGGGACAGGGCCCTATTCCCTACGAGCAGTACTTC,CASRYLPGQGPIPYEQYF
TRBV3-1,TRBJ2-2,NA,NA,TGTGCCAGCAGCCAATACTCAGGGACCGGAAGGGCCGGGGAGCTGTTTTTT,CASSQYSGTGRAGELFF
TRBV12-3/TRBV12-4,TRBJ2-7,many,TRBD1,TGTGCCAGCAGCGCCGGGACAGGGACCTACGAGCAGTACTTC,CASSAGTGTYEQYF
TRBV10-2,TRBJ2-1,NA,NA,TGCGCCAGCAGTACCCTCTCAGGAGGTCGGCCAAATCAGTTCTTC,CASSTLSGGRPNQFF
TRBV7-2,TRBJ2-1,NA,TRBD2,TGTGCCAGCAGCTTATTCATCCGGGAGGGGGGGAGGTACAATGAGCAGTTCTTC,CASSLFIREGGRYNEQFF
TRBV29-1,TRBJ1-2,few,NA,TGCAGCATTCCGGGGCTATCTAACTATGGCTACACCTTC,CSIPGLSNYGYTF
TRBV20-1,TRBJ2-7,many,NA,TGCAGTGCTCCCAACACGAAAAACTACGAGCAGTACTTC,CSAPNTKNYEQYF
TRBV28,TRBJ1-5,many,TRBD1,TGTGCCAGCAGGGAGACAGGGGGCGCCGATCAGCCCCAGCATTTT,CASRETGGADQPQHF
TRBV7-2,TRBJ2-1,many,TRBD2,TGTGCCAGCATCCCGACTAGCGGGTTCGATGAGCAGTTCTTC,CASIPTSGFDEQFF
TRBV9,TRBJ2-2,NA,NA,TGTGCCAGCAGCATCGGGATTAACACCGGGGAGCTGTTTTTT,CASSIGINTGELFF
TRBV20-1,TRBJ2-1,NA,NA,TGCAGTGCTAGAGATCCTTACGTCTACAATGAGCAGTTCTTC,CSARDPYVYNEQFF
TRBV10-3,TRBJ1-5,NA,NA,TGTGCCATCAGTGAAGGGGCGGGACAGCCCCAGCATTTT,CAISEGAGQPQHF
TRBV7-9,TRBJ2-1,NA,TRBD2,TGTGCCAGCAGCTTTTCAGGGGGAGCGGGGGGCCCGGTGCCTGAGCAGTTCTTC,CASSFSGGAGGPVPEQFF
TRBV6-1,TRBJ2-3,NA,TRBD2,TGTGCCAGCAGGGGACTAGCGTTTAGCACAGATACGCAGTATTTT,CASRGLAFSTDTQYF
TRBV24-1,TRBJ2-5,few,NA,TGTGCCACCAGTGACGCAGGGACGGCTCAAGAGACCCAGTACTTC,CATSDAGTAQETQYF
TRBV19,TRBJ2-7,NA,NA,TGTGCCAGTAGTCCCGGAGGGACACATTCCTCCTACGAGCAGTACTTC,CASSPGGTHSSYEQYF
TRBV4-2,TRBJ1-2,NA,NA,TGTGCCAGCAGCCATCAGGAATCCTACACCTTC,CASSHQESYTF
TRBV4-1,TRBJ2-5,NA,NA,TGCGCCAGCAGCCATCCTGATCCAGGGATAGAGACCCAGTACTTC,CASSHPDPGIETQYF
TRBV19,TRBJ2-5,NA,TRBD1,TGTGCCAGTAGTGTGGACAGGCTGTACCAAGAGACCCAGTACTTC,CASSVDRLYQETQYF
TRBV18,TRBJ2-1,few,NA,TGTGCCAGCTCACCCGTGTCGAGCTCCTACAATGAGCAGTTCTTC,CASSPVSSSYNEQFF
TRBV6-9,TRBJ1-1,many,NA,TGTGCCAGCAGTTACTCGAACGGAGGATTTGAAGCTTTCTTT,CASSYSNGGFEAFF
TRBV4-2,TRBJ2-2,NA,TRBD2,TGTGCCAGCAGCCAAGATCTGGGACTAGCGGGAGCCATCACCGGGGAGCTGTTTTTT,CASSQDLGLAGAITGELFF
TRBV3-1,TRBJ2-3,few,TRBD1,TGTGCCAGCAATCACGGGACAGGGGGTTCAGATACGCAGTATTTT,CASNHGTGGSDTQYF
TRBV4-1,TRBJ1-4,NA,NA,TGCGCCAGCAGCCAAGGCTCCGTCGGGGGCTGGGAAAAACTGTTTTTT,CASSQGSVGGWEKLFF
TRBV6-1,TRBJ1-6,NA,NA,TGTGCCAGCAGGCGAGAAACAGGGAGCTCCTATAATTCACCCCTCCACTTT,CASRRETGSSYNSPLHF
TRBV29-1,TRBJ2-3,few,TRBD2,TGCAGCCTCCGGACTAGCGGGAGTTCTTCGACAGATACGCAGTATTTT,CSLRTSGSSSTDTQYF
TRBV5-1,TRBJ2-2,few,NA,TGTGCCAGCAGCCAAGAACAGACCGTCGCCGGGGAGCTGTTTTTT,CASSQEQTVAGELFF
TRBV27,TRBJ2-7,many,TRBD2,TGTGCCACCACTATCCTAGCGGGAGGCAACTACGAGCAGTACTTC,CATTILAGGNYEQYF
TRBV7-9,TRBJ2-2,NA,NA,TGTGCCAGCAGCCCTCAGGGGGGGTACACCGGGGAGCTGTTTTTT,CASSPQGGYTGELFF
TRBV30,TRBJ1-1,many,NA,TGTGCCTGGAGCATACAGGTGATGAACACTGAAGCTTTCTTT,CAWSIQVMNTEAFF
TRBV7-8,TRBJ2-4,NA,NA,TGTGCCAGCAGCTTAGTTAGTAGGGGGGAGGGCACAAAAAACATTCAGTACTTC,CASSLVSRGEGTKNIQYF
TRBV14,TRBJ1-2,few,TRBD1,TGTGCCAGCAGCCAGCGGACAGGGGATGGCTACACCTTC,CASSQRTGDGYTF
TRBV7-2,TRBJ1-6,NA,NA,TGTGCCAGCAGCTTAGTCCCATCTGTCGGATCACCCCTCCACTTT,CASSLVPSVGSPLHF
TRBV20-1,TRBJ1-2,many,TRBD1,TGCAGTGCTAGTCCCGGGACAGGGACGGGGGGCTACACCTTC,CSASPGTGTGGYTF
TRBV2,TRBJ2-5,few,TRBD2,TGTGCCACACGGGCAAGGGAGGGCCGTGGGGAGACCCAGTACTTC,CATRAREGRGETQYF
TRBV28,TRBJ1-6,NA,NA,TGTGCCAGCAGTAGTATCGGTAATTCACCCCTCCACTTT,CASSSIGNSPLHF
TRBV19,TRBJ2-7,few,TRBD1,TGTGCCAGTAGCGCTACAGGGGCAACATACGAGCAGTACTTC,CASSATGATYEQYF
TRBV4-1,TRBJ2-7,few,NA,TGCGCCAGCGCCCGGGTCGGAGGCTCCTACGAGCAGTACTTC,CASARVGGSYEQYF